This T cell receptor beta chain was retrieved from a study of blood T cell repertoires in COVID-19. On the study more broadly: The United States, Italy and Spain provided the acute and convalescent COVID-19 samples. T cells, B-cell-depleted T cells, or PBMCs supplied cDNA or gDNA.

Original processing notes: Reference gene primer amplification gave estimated nucleated cell counts. The protocol was immunoSEQ multiplex PCR, while the TCRdb copy is restricted to in-frame clones and leaves out a portion. V and J calls and clone size follow that table, whereas D and trimming were derived from the DNA. Among about 100,000 clones listed, 91% were seen once. Trimming removed 0 bases from V and 10 bases from J, with 10 bases in between. CDR3 size: 13 residues. The source of this sequence is a man in his fifties or sixties with acute or convalescent COVID-19. The specimen was peripheral blood. The chain employs TRBV12-3 or TRBV12-4 and TRBJ1-5; D gene ambiguous. The CDR3 nucleotides read TGTGCCAGCAGTTTAGCGGTCAGACTACCCCAGCATTTT. Translating gives CASSLAVRLPQHF.